The text below deals with one TCR beta chain. Per the original methods: Estimated nucleated cell counts came from reference gene primer amplification. The method was immunoSEQ multiplex PCR; TCRdb's version includes in-frame clones alone and lacks a portion of them. Clone size and the V and J calls come from that table; the DNA yielded D and trimming. The sample has 300,000 to 450,000 clones, approximately 92% seen once; the top ten hold roughly 1%. This entry belongs to a study of blood T cell repertoires in COVID-19. Study as a whole: Nucleic acid was either cDNA or gDNA, and it came from T cells, B-cell-depleted T cells, or PBMCs.

The CDR3 is 15 amino acids. Trimming removed 0 bases at V and 1 base at J, with 9 bases between. CDR1 and CDR2 from the germline V gene are SGHTA and FQGNSA. Researchers sorted participants into cohorts using their self-reported clinical history. Each recovered donor of Cohort 3 presented with two negative PCRs, clearance, or symptom resolution. This receptor was identified in a man aged 18 to 30 who had recovered from COVID-19. The sequencing sample was made of PBMCs or T cells enriched from blood (not recorded which). This chain joins TRBV7-2 and TRBJ1-2, with D uncertain. The CDR3 region is CASSLAPRNNYGYTF. Written as DNA, the CDR3 is TGTGCCAGCAGCTTAGCGCCGCGGAATAACTATGGCTACACCTTC.